This T cell receptor beta chain was sequenced during a study of OX40 agonist ivuxolimab in advanced cancers. Study summary: The group had a mean age of roughly 65 years, ranged from 23 to 79, and was 82.7% male. Study-wide results and limits: Researchers report that CD8+ T cells had, on average, more expanded clones than CD4+.

Clones were read by immunoSEQ multiplex PCR, and TCRdb kept only the in-frame ones, dropping some. The sample records around 67,000 clones, roughly nine tenths being singletons. V was pared by 9 bases and J by 2 bases, with 7 bases between. Germline CDR1 is SGHTA and CDR2 is FQGNSA. CDR3 length equals 11 residues. Remarks on this clone: The antigen is undetermined. The identical CDR3 is also encoded by other nucleotide sequences in the sample.

The chain joins TRBV7-2 to TRBJ2-5; tentative D call: TRBD1 (6 bases). Sample: CD4+ or CD8+ T cells sorted from blood, taken in a trial of the OX40 agonist ivuxolimab. The origin of this receptor is an adult with an advanced solid tumor such as melanoma, head and neck, liver or kidney cancer. The CDR3 sequence: CASGQQETQYF. In nucleotides, the CDR3 is TGTGCCAGTGGACAGCAAGAGACCCAGTACTTC.